Listed below are T cell receptor beta chains from one sample, sequenced in a study of CD8 T cells in ankylosing spondylitis. TCRdb called the 5' RACE reads again in MiXCR, with one record for every CDR3 protein. The sample lists more than 30,000 distinct CDR3 sequences, approximately 11% seen once, with 20% in the top ten. The sequenced sample was synovial fluid, either unsorted or a sorted T cell fraction (not recorded which). These receptors were taken from a male donor with ankylosing spondylitis. CDR3s include the opening cysteine and the closing phenylalanine or tryptophan. Each record gives: J gene, V gene, clone size, D gene, CDR3 protein, CDR3 DNA. D genes are given only for firm matches. Clone size is given for some rows only: seen once, a few or many times, or a class if the clone is expanded.

TRBJ1-1	TRBV6-1	.	.	CASSARDGSSEAFF	TGTGCCAGCAGTGCCCGGGACGGTTCGTCTGAAGCTTTCTTT
TRBJ2-2	TRBV12-3/TRBV12-4	few	.	CASSLLGAVTGELFF	TGTGCCAGCAGTTTACTGGGGGCGGTCACCGGGGAGCTGTTTTTT
TRBJ1-4	TRBV11-2	few	.	CASSLSTGDREGLFF	TGTGCCAGCAGCTTATCGACAGGAGATCGAGAGGGACTGTTTTTT
TRBJ2-2	TRBV29-1	many	.	CSASAHTGELFF	TGCAGCGCCTCGGCACACACCGGGGAGCTGTTTTTT
TRBJ2-7	TRBV5-4	many	.	CASSQNRVTYEQYF	TGTGCCAGCAGCCAAAACAGGGTCACCTACGAGCAGTACTTC
TRBJ2-7	TRBV28	few	TRBD2	CASTGGTSSEQYF	TGTGCCAGCACCGGGGGGACTAGTAGCGAGCAGTACTTC
TRBJ1-1	TRBV29-1	many	TRBD1	CSAKTGEGNTEAFF	TGCAGCGCCAAGACAGGGGAGGGGAACACTGAAGCTTTCTTT
TRBJ2-2	TRBV29-1	many	.	CSVSVGGTNTGELFF	TGCAGCGTTTCGGTGGGGGGAACGAACACCGGGGAGCTGTTTTTT
TRBJ2-2	TRBV7-3	.	.	CASSQDRATGELFF	TGTGCCAGCAGCCAAGATAGAGCCACCGGGGAGCTGTTTTTT
TRBJ2-1	TRBV5-1	many	TRBD2	CASSPGTSGEQFF	TGCGCCAGCAGCCCCGGGACTAGCGGTGAGCAGTTCTTC
TRBJ2-3	TRBV5-8	.	.	CASSLTSNTDTQYF	TGTGCCAGCAGCTTAACTAGCAACACAGATACGCAGTATTTT
TRBJ2-1	TRBV6-5	many	TRBD2	CASSYRLAGLNEQFF	TGTGCCAGCAGTTACCGGCTAGCGGGACTCAATGAGCAGTTCTTC
TRBJ2-7	TRBV4-1	.	TRBD1	CASSQSVRGLDEQYF	TGCGCCAGCAGCCAATCGGTCAGGGGGCTCGACGAGCAGTACTTC
TRBJ2-5	TRBV15	many	.	CATSRGGVETQYF	TGTGCCACCAGCAGAGGGGGAGTGGAGACCCAGTACTTC
TRBJ2-1	TRBV18	many	.	CASSAPGLSMGNEQFF	TGTGCCAGCTCAGCGCCGGGACTCTCAATGGGGAATGAGCAGTTCTTC
TRBJ2-1	TRBV27	.	TRBD2	CASTRLAGGPDEQFF	TGTGCCAGCACTAGACTAGCGGGAGGGCCCGATGAGCAGTTCTTC
TRBJ2-1	TRBV7-2	many	.	CASSLGRAAEVF	TGTGCCAGCAGCTTAGGTCGCGCCGCGGAGGTCTTC
TRBJ2-3	TRBV7-2	.	TRBD2	CASSPGLAATDTQYF	TGTGCCAGCAGCCCGGGACTAGCGGCCACAGATACGCAGTATTTT
TRBJ2-7	TRBV4-1	many	.	CASSQGQTAGYYEQYF	TGCGCCAGCAGCCAAGGGCAGACTGCGGGATACTACGAGCAGTACTTC
TRBJ2-7	TRBV7-9	few	TRBD1	CASSLPGQGAHEQYF	TGTGCCAGCAGCCTACCGGGACAGGGGGCCCACGAGCAGTACTTC
TRBJ2-6	TRBV7-8	many	.	CASSSAGANVLTF	TGTGCCAGCAGCTCGGCTGGGGCCAACGTCCTGACTTTC
TRBJ1-1	TRBV6-2/TRBV6-3	.	.	CASSSLHPGVNTEAFF	TGTGCCAGCAGTTCCCTTCACCCGGGGGTGAACACTGAAGCTTTCTTT
TRBJ1-1	TRBV20-1	.	.	CSARRPAGFAEAFF	TGCAGTGCTAGACGCCCAGCGGGCTTCGCTGAAGCTTTCTTT
TRBJ2-7	TRBV29-1	many	.	CSVEMGLVTYEQYF	TGCAGCGTTGAAATGGGATTAGTAACCTACGAGCAGTACTTC
TRBJ1-4	TRBV19	.	TRBD1	CASSMPTGFREKLFF	TGTGCCAGTAGTATGCCGACAGGGTTCCGTGAAAAACTGTTTTTT
TRBJ2-7	TRBV9	few	TRBD2	CASSSRRLAGIHEQYF	TGTGCCAGCAGCTCCAGGAGACTAGCGGGAATCCACGAGCAGTACTTC
TRBJ2-7	TRBV29-1	medium-sized	TRBD1	CSVSKGQDVDEQYF	TGCAGCGTTTCCAAGGGACAGGATGTGGACGAGCAGTACTTC
TRBJ2-7	TRBV7-2	few	.	CASSSSWGGLYEQYF	TGTGCCAGCAGCTCGAGCTGGGGAGGTCTCTACGAGCAGTACTTC
TRBJ2-5	TRBV28	few	.	CASSLSRGVGTQYF	TGTGCCAGCAGTTTATCACGGGGAGTCGGGACCCAGTACTTC
TRBJ2-7	TRBV7-9	many	.	CASSPETVSYEQYF	TGTGCCAGCAGCCCAGAGACAGTTTCCTACGAGCAGTACTTC
TRBJ2-1	TRBV27	few	.	CASRARSGGIYNEQFF	TGTGCCAGCAGGGCCAGGAGCGGAGGGATCTACAATGAGCAGTTCTTC
TRBJ2-2	TRBV28	.	TRBD2	CASRTPGLAVNTGELFF	TGTGCCAGCAGGACCCCGGGACTAGCGGTGAACACCGGGGAGCTGTTTTTT
TRBJ2-1	TRBV5-1	.	TRBD2	CASSLVGLAANNEQFF	TGCGCCAGCAGCTTGGTGGGACTAGCAGCCAACAATGAGCAGTTCTTC
TRBJ1-2	TRBV6-6	many	.	CASSRLWGFGYTF	TGTGCCAGCAGTCGTCTCTGGGGTTTCGGCTACACCTTC
TRBJ2-2	TRBV15	many	.	CATSRTGPGELFF	TGTGCCACCAGCAGAACCGGTCCCGGGGAGCTGTTTTTT
TRBJ2-5	TRBV24-1	few	.	CATSEGGIQETQYF	TGTGCCACCAGTGAGGGAGGTATCCAAGAGACCCAGTACTTC
TRBJ2-7	TRBV29-1	medium-sized	.	CSVYSGRSYEQYF	TGCAGCGTCTACTCAGGGAGGTCCTACGAGCAGTACTTC
TRBJ1-1	TRBV29-1	many	.	CSVESWPPEAFF	TGCAGCGTTGAAAGTTGGCCCCCTGAAGCTTTCTTT
TRBJ2-3	TRBV27	few	.	CASSSDPNQLEDTQYF	TGTGCCAGCAGTTCCGACCCGAATCAGCTGGAAGATACGCAGTATTTT
TRBJ2-7	TRBV27	few	TRBD2	CASSALGGTYEQYF	TGTGCCAGCAGTGCCCTCGGGGGGACCTACGAGCAGTACTTC
TRBJ2-1	TRBV18	many	.	CASSPGEAPHNEQFF	TGTGCCAGCTCACCAGGAGAAGCCCCCCACAATGAGCAGTTCTTC
TRBJ2-7	TRBV5-5	many	.	CASSLLGESEQYF	TGTGCCAGCAGCTTGTTGGGGGAGAGCGAGCAGTACTTC
TRBJ2-3	TRBV20-1	few	TRBD2	CSARAGDGGRTDTQYF	TGCAGTGCGCGAGCGGGAGATGGGGGGCGCACAGATACGCAGTATTTT
TRBJ1-6	TRBV7-2	.	TRBD1	CASSPQGPGGRNSPLHF	TGTGCCAGCAGCCCCCAAGGCCCAGGGGGCCGTAATTCACCCCTCCACTTT
TRBJ2-7	TRBV28	many	TRBD1	CASSLVGQGGEQYF	TGTGCCAGCAGCCTGGTAGGACAGGGAGGCGAGCAGTACTTC
TRBJ2-7	TRBV5-1	.	.	CASSGGGELSYEQYF	TGCGCCAGCAGCGGAGGGGGCGAGCTGTCCTACGAGCAGTACTTC
TRBJ2-7	TRBV3-1	.	TRBD2	CASSLRTSGISEQYF	TGTGCCAGCAGCCTCCGGACTAGCGGGATATCCGAGCAGTACTTC
TRBJ1-1	TRBV29-1	few	.	CSVSLRVSEAFF	TGCAGCGTTTCTCTAAGGGTGTCTGAGGCTTTCTTT
TRBJ2-7	TRBV5-1	.	.	CASSTQAPRREQYF	TGCGCCAGCAGCACCCAGGCTCCCCGGCGCGAGCAGTACTTC
TRBJ2-1	TRBV28	.	.	CASRGGTDYNEQFF	TGTGCCAGCAGGGGCGGGACAGACTACAATGAGCAGTTCTTC
TRBJ2-7	TRBV2	.	.	CASRITGGAFYEQYF	TGTGCCAGCAGGATTACAGGAGGCGCTTTCTACGAGCAGTACTTC
TRBJ2-5	TRBV7-6	.	.	CASSFPSSVEQETQYF	TGTGCCAGCAGCTTTCCCTCCAGCGTTGAACAAGAGACCCAGTACTTC
TRBJ2-6	TRBV5-5	.	.	CASSLSGDSGANVLTF	TGTGCCAGCAGCTTATCGGGGGACTCTGGGGCCAACGTCCTGACTTTC